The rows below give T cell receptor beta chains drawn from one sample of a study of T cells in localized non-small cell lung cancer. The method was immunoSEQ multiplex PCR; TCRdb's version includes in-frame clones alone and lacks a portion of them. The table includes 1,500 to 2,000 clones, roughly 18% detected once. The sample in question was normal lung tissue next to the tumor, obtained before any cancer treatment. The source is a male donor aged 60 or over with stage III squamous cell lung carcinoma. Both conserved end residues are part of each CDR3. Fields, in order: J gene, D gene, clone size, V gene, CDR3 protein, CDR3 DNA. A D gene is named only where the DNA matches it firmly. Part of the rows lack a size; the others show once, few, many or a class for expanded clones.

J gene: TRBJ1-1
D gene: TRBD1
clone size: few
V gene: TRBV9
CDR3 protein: CASSVEGANTEAFF
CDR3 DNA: TGTGCCAGCAGCGTGGAGGGGGCCAACACTGAAGCTTTCTTT

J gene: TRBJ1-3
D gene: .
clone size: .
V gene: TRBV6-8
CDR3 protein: CASRGPGNTIYF
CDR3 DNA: TGTGCCAGCAGGGGGCCTGGAAACACCATATATTTT

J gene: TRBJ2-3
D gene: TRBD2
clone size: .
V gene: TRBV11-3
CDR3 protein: CASSQAGPPDTQYF
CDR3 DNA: TGTGCCAGCAGCCAAGCGGGGCCGCCAGATACGCAGTATTTT

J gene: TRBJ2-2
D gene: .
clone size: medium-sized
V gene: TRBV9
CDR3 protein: CASKQQGPTGELFF
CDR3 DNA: TGTGCCAGCAAACAACAGGGACCCACCGGGGAGCTGTTTTTT

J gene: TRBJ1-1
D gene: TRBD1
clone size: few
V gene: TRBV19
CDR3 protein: CASRQGGTEAFF
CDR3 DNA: TGTGCCAGTAGGCAGGGGGGCACTGAAGCTTTCTTT

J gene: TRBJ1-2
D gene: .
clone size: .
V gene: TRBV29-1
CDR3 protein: CSVEAGTGGYTF
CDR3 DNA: TGCAGCGTTGAGGCCGGGACGGGGGGCTACACCTTC

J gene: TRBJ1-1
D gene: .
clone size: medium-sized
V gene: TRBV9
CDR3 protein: CASSERDDTEAFF
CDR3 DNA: TGTGCCAGCAGTGAACGGGACGACACTGAAGCTTTCTTT

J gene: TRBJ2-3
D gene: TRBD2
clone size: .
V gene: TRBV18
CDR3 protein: CASSPRTSGGANEKTDTQYF
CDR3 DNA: TGTGCCAGCTCACCACGAACGAGCGGGGGGGCCAACGAGAAGACAGATACGCAGTATTTT

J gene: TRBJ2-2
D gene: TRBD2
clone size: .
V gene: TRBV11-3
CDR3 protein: CASSWRGGAGNTGELFF
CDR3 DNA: TGTGCCAGCAGCTGGCGCGGGGGGGCCGGGAACACCGGGGAGCTGTTTTTT

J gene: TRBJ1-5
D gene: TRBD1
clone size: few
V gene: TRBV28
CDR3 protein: CASSHLGTVSNQPQHF
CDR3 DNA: TGTGCCAGCAGTCACCTCGGGACAGTTAGCAATCAGCCCCAGCATTTT

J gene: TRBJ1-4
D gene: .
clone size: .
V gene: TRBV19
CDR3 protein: CASSWGSTNEKLFF
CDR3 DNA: TGTGCCAGTAGTTGGGGATCAACTAATGAAAAACTGTTTTTT

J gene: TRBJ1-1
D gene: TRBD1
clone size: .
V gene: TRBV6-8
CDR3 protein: CASSYSPGGDTEAFF
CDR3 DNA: TGTGCCAGCAGTTACTCGCCAGGGGGGGACACTGAAGCTTTCTTT

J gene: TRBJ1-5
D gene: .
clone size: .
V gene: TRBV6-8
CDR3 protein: CASSYTTTDQPQHF
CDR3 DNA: TGTGCCAGCAGTTACACCACTACGGATCAGCCCCAGCATTTT

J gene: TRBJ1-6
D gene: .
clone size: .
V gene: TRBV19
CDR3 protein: CASSMREASVRPLHF
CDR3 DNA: TGTGCCAGTAGTATGAGGGAGGCCTCAGTACGACCCCTCCACTTT

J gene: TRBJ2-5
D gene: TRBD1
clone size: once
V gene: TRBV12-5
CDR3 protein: CASGGQGNRETQYF
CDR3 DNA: TGTGCTAGTGGGGGACAGGGGAATAGGGAGACCCAGTACTTC

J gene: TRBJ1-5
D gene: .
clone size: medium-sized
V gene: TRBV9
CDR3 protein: CASSVGPTNQPQHF
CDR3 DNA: TGTGCCAGCAGCGTTGGACCAACTAATCAGCCCCAGCATTTT

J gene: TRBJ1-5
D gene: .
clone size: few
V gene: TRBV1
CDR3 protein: CASSQGSGTGYSNQPQHF
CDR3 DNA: TGCGCCAGCAGCCAAGGGTCCGGGACGGGGTATAGCAATCAGCCCCAGCATTTT

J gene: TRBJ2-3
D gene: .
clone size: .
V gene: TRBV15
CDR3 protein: CATSRRGGSTDTQYF
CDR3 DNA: TGTGCCACCAGCAGGAGGGGAGGTTCCACAGATACGCAGTATTTT

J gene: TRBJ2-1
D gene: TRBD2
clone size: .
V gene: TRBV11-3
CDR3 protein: CASSPLWGAGGEVGYNEQFF
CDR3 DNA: TGTGCCAGCAGCCCCCTTTGGGGAGCGGGGGGGGAAGTGGGCTACAATGAGCAGTTCTTC

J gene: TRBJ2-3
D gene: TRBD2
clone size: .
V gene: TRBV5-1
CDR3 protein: CASRNQRGTDTQYF
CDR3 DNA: TGCGCCAGCAGGAACCAGCGGGGGACGGATACGCAGTATTTT

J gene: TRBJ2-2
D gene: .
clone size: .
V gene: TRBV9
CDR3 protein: CASRGTLGTGELFF
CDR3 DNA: TGTGCCAGCAGAGGGACGTTAGGGACCGGGGAGCTGTTTTTT

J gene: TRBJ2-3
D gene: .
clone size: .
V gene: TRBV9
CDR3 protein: CASSVDQDFTDTQYF
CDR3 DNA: TGTGCCAGCAGCGTAGACCAGGACTTCACAGATACGCAGTATTTT

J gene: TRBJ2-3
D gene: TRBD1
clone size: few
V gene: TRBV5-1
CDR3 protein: CASSLEGQGFGTQYF
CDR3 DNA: TGCGCCAGCAGCCTGGAGGGACAGGGGTTCGGTACGCAGTATTTT

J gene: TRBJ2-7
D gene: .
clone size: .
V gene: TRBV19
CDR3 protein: CASSISLLYEQYF
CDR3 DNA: TGTGCCAGTAGTATTTCCCTCCTCTACGAGCAGTACTTC

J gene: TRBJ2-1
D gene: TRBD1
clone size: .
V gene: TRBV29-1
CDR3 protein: CSVVGWYRGQADYNEQFF
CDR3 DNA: TGCAGCGTTGTAGGTTGGTACAGGGGGCAAGCAGACTACAATGAGCAGTTCTTC

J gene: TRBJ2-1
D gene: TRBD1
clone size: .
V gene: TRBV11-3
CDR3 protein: CASSPRGQGDEQFF
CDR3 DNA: TGTGCCAGCAGCCCTAGGGGGCAGGGAGACGAGCAGTTCTTC

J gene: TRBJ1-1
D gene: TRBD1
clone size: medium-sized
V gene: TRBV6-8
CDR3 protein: CASSYRGQGESTEAFF
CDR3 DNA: TGTGCCAGCAGTTACCGAGGACAGGGGGAGAGCACTGAAGCTTTCTTT

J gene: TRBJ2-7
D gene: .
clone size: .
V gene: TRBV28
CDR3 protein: CASSPGTRAYEQYF
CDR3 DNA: TGTGCCAGCAGCCCCGGGACTCGGGCCTACGAGCAGTACTTC

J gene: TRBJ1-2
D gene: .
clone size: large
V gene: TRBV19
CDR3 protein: CASSLRQADTAMGYTF
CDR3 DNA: TGTGCCAGTAGCCTAAGACAGGCGGACACCGCTATGGGCTACACCTTC

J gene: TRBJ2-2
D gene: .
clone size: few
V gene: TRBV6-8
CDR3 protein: CASRLRPLTNTGELFF
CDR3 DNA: TGTGCCAGCAGACTTCGGCCCCTCACGAACACCGGGGAGCTGTTTTTT

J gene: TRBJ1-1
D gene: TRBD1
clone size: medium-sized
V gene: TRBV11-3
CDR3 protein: CASRYTGENTEAFF
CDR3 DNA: TGTGCCAGCAGATATACAGGGGAGAACACTGAAGCTTTCTTT

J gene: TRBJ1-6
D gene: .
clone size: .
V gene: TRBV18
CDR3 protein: CASSPLPQGYNSPLHF
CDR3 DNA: TGTGCCAGCTCACCCCTACCACAGGGTTATAATTCACCCCTCCACTTT

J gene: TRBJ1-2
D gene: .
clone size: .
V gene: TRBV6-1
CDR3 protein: CASSEVGLGRGSYGYTF
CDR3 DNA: TGTGCCAGCAGTGAAGTAGGCCTCGGAAGGGGGTCCTATGGCTACACCTTC

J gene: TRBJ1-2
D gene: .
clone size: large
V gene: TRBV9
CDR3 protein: CASSADGRAQAGYTF
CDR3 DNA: TGTGCCAGCAGCGCGGACGGGAGGGCCCAGGCTGGCTACACCTTC

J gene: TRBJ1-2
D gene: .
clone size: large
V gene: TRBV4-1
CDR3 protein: CASSQGEEGAYGYTF
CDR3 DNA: TGCGCCAGCAGCCAAGGAGAAGAAGGTGCCTATGGCTACACCTTC

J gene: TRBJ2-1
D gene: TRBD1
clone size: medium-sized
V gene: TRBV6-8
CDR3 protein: CASSYTLVRGISYNEQFF
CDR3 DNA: TGTGCCAGCAGTTACACGTTAGTCAGGGGGATTTCCTACAATGAGCAGTTCTTC

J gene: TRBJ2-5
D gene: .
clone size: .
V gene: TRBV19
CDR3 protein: CASSKRGETQYF
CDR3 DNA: TGTGCCAGTAGTAAAAGGGGGGAGACCCAGTACTTC

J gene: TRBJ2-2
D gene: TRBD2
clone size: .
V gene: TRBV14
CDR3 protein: CASSAREAGGRYTGELFF
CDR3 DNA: TGTGCCAGCAGCGCCCGGGAAGCGGGGGGGCGTTACACCGGGGAGCTGTTTTTT

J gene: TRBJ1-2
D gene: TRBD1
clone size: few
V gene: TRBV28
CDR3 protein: CASGPGGFNYGYTF
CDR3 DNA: TGTGCCAGCGGACCAGGGGGGTTCAACTATGGCTACACCTTC

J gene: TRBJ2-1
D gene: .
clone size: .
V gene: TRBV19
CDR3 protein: CASSIDRRSYNEQFF
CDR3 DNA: TGTGCCAGTAGTATCGACCGCCGGTCCTACAATGAGCAGTTCTTC

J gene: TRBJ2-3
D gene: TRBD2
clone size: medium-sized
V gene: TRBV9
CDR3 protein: CASSETPLAGGKSDTQYF
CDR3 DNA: TGTGCCAGCAGCGAGACCCCTCTAGCGGGGGGAAAATCAGATACGCAGTATTTT

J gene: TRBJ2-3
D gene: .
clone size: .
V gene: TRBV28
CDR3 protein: CASSPTQGSKGTDTQYF
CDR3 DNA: TGTGCCAGCAGTCCTACGCAGGGCTCTAAGGGAACAGATACGCAGTATTTT

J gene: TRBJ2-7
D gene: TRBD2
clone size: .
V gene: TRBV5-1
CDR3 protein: CASSLRLAGGSSYEQYF
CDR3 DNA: TGCGCCAGCAGCTTGCGACTAGCGGGGGGGAGCTCCTACGAGCAGTACTTC

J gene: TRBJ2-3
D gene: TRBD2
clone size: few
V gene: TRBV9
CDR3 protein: CASSPLIAGAGTDTQYF
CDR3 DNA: TGTGCCAGCAGCCCCCTAATAGCGGGGGCGGGCACAGATACGCAGTATTTT

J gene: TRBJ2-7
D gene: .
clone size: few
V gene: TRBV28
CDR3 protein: CASSLFRTYEQYF
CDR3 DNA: TGTGCCAGCAGTTTATTTAGGACCTACGAGCAGTACTTC

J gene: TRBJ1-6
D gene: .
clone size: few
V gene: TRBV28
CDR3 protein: CASRLGVYSPLHF
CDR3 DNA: TGTGCCAGCAGACTTGGGGTTTATTCACCCCTCCACTTT

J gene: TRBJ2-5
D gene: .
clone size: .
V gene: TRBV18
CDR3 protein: CASSLYGQQETQYF
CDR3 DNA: TGTGCCAGCTCACTTTACGGACAGCAAGAGACCCAGTACTTC

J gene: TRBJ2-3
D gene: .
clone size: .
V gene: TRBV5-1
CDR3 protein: CASSLWVVKDTQYF
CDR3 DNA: TGCGCCAGCAGCTTGTGGGTTGTGAAAGATACGCAGTATTTT

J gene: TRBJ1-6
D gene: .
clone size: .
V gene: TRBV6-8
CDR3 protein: CASRPTSGRFTLHF
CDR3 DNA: TGTGCCAGCAGGCCCACGTCGGGACGATTTACCCTCCACTTT

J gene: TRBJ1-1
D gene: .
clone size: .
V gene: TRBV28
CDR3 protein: CASLGGADWTEAFF
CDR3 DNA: TGTGCCAGCCTGGGGGGCGCTGATTGGACTGAAGCTTTCTTT

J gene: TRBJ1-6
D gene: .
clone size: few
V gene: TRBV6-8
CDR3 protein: CASSTPGVTGSPLHF
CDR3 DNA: TGTGCCAGCAGTACCCCGGGGGTAACAGGATCACCCCTCCACTTT

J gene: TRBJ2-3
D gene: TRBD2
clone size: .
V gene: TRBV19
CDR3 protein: CASTTSGGAGNTQYF
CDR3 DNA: TGTGCCAGTACCACTAGCGGGGGGGCCGGGAATACGCAGTATTTT